This T cell receptor beta chain was found in a study of monozygotic twins with inflammatory bowel disease. Each UMI harboured a 6-nucleotide sample barcode and was appended via template switching. From its re-call of the 5' RACE reads, TCRdb lists each CDR3 protein once, without DNA. Here the sample table reports 310,000 or so distinct CDR3 sequences. This TCR was sampled from a human donor with ulcerative colitis or Crohn's disease, or a healthy co-twin of an affected twin (not recorded which). What was sequenced was blood.

The chain's CDR3 is CASSLVQGPLETQYF. The rearrangement joins TRBV7-2 to TRBJ2-5; the TRBD2 assignment by TCRdb is unverifiable without DNA. The germline gives CDR1 SGHTA, CDR2 FQGNSA. This CDR3 region has 15 residues.